Given below is one TCR beta chain in context. This clone came up a few times. This receptor's antigen is unknown. Base qualities are not recorded, but no much larger clone differs from it by a single base. The entry originates in a study of technical replicates of blood from a few donors (dated by TCRdb to about 2017). The germline V end is reduced by 1 base and the J end by 4 bases; junction bases left unmatched: 5. For CDR1 and CDR2, the germline V gene (reference sequence) lists SEHNR and FQNEAQ. The CDR3 sequence holds 16 residues, the cysteine and phenylalanine included. Only the CDR3 region is kept as DNA, spanning 48 bases read in frame from base 1. Library preparation employed the immunoSEQ multiplex PCR assay. TCRdb mirrors the immuneACCESS table, restricted to in-frame sequences. Some clones are absent from its copies; in checked studies, under half trace to an unresolved V gene, and the reason for the others is unknown. The sample table contains over 15,000 clones; only one count was recorded for about 87% of them. The leading ten clones occupy approximately 13% of the sample.

This receptor was identified in a human donor in good health. Here the chain combines TRBV7-9 and TRBJ1-2, with TRBD1 identical over 11 junction bases. The sample was PBMCs. The CDR3 is CASSLVVGTGGYGYTF. The nucleotide sequence reads as follows: TGTGCCAGCAGCTTAGTTGTTGGGACAGGGGGCTATGGCTACACCTTC.